These 28 T cell receptor beta chains came from one sample sequenced in a study of response to subunit inactivated influenza vaccine. TCRdb reanalysed the RT-PCR reads using MiXCR and keeps one entry per CDR3 protein. Of 450,000 to 600,000 distinct CDR3 sequences listed, under 8.5% are singletons. Sequences were derived from PBMCs from blood, sampled less than 30 months after vaccination. These receptor sequences come from a man between 50 and 75 years old who received an inactivated influenza vaccine.

This clonotype was seen many times. V is TRBV4-1 and J is TRBJ1-2, with 10 nucleotides matching TRBD1. CDR3 size: 15 residues. Germline-derived CDR1 and CDR2 are MGHRA and YSYEKL. J lost 3 bases, V lost 2 bases, and 3 bases had no gene match. The DNA for the CDR3 is TGCGCCAGCAGCCAATGGACAGGGGGGGACTATGGCTACACCTTC. This codes for CASSQWTGGDYGYTF.

This clonotype occurred a few times. The chain carries TRBV3-1 and TRBJ2-1, with D perhaps TRBD1 or TRBD2 (6 bases each). The CDR3 length is 15 residues. Germline lookup yields CDR1 LGHDT and CDR2 YNNKEL (reference sequence). V shed 4 bases and J shed 4 bases, with 14 bases lying between them. The CDR3 loop reads CASSPRGVGYNEQFF. The CDR3 coding sequence is TGTGCCAGCAGCCCTAGGGGGGTGGGTTACAATGAGCAGTTCTTC.

J is TRBJ2-1 and V is TRBV20-1; D call uncertain. The CDR3 runs to 16 residues. V gave up 0 bases and J gave up 0 bases, with 12 bases separating them. The germline CDR1 and CDR2 sequences are DFQATT and SNEGSKA (reference sequence). This CDR3 is CSAREFGGNSYNEQFF. DNA for the CDR3: TGCAGTGCTAGAGAATTTGGCGGAAACTCCTACAATGAGCAGTTCTTC.

This clonotype has ten or more counts. This chain joins TRBV14 and TRBJ2-5; 12 bases align to TRBD2. Unmatched junction bases numbered 6, after V lost 4 bases and J lost 3 bases. The CDR3 has 16 amino acids. Germline V lookup: CDR1 SGHDN, CDR2 FVKESK. The CDR3 DNA reads as TGTGCCAGCAGCCCGTGGACTAGCGGGGTTAAAGAGACCCAGTACTTC. It yields the protein CASSPWTSGVKETQYF.

This clonotype was picked up a small number of times. The V and J genes are TRBV28 and TRBJ2-1; TRBD2 matches at 10 bases. Trimming cost V 8 bases and J 9 bases; bases outside gene matches: 10. Germline assignment: CDR1 MDHEN and CDR2 SYDVKM. The CDR3 totals 14 residues. Here the CDR3 DNA reads TGTGCCAGCCCGCCAGCGGGGGGGTGGGGTGAGCAGTTCTTC. As protein: CASPPAGGWGEQFF.

This clonotype appeared many times. This chain connects TRBV4-1 to TRBJ2-7, with TRBD2 identical over 11 bases. V lost 0 bases to trimming and J lost 2 bases; unmatched junction nucleotides: 0. CDR1 and CDR2 from the germline V gene are MGHRA and YSYEKL. This CDR3 region has 15 residues. The CDR3 region is CASSQELAGAYEQYF. CDR3 nucleotide sequence: TGCGCCAGCAGCCAAGAACTAGCGGGAGCCTACGAGCAGTACTTC.

Ten or more counts support this clonotype. The CDR3 spells CSAYSTGYGYTF. DNA of the CDR3: TGCAGTGCTTACTCGACAGGCTATGGCTACACCTTC. The J gene is TRBJ1-2, the V gene TRBV20-1; D perhaps matches TRBD1 (6 bases). CDR1 DFQATT and CDR2 SNEGSKA come from the germline V gene (reference sequence). This CDR3 has 12 amino acids. Trimming shortened V by 5 bases and J by 4 bases, and 11 bases separated the two germline ends.

The J gene is TRBJ1-4, the V gene TRBV10-3; 8 nucleotides align to TRBD1. Germline assignment: CDR1 ENHRY and CDR2 SYGVKD. Germline trimming cut 6 bases from V and 5 bases from J; bases unmatched to any gene: 11. The CDR3 totals 16 residues. CDR3 region: CAISPRLQGANEKLFF. Written as DNA, the CDR3 is TGTGCCATCAGCCCCCGGCTCCAGGGGGCCAATGAAAAACTGTTTTTT.

A few counts support this clonotype. V and J are TRBV4-1 and TRBJ1-5; no definite D call. The CDR3 covers 13 residues. Germline V lookup: CDR1 MGHRA, CDR2 YSYEKL. The V gene lost 2 bases and the J gene lost 5 bases, with 7 bases spanning the gap. DNA for the CDR3: TGCGCCAGCAGCCAAAGGGTGTATCAGCCCCAGCATTTT. Amino acids: CASSQRVYQPQHF.

A few counts support this clonotype. The V and J genes are TRBV19 and TRBJ2-5; D may be TRBD1 (5 bases). The CDR3 length is 15 residues. The V end lost 3 bases, the J end lost 2 bases, and 13 bases lay between the germline ends. The V gene's germline CDR1 is LNHDA and CDR2 SQIVND (reference sequence). The CDR3 region has the DNA TGTGCCAGTAGTATTGACAGAGGTTTTCAAGAGACCCAGTACTTC. This encodes CASSIDRGFQETQYF.

CDR3 protein: CASSLERLTEAFF. The CDR3 nucleotides read TGTGCCAGCAGCTTAGAACGGCTCACTGAAGCTTTCTTT. The gene calls are TRBV7-2 and TRBJ1-1, with D unclear. CDR1 is SGHTA and CDR2 is FQGNSA in the germline V gene. V was pared by 1 base and J by 4 bases, with 7 bases between. This CDR3 comprises 13 residues. Together with reference TRBV7-2 and TRBJ1-1, the CDR3 gives the full variable domain: GAGVSQSPSNKVTEKGKDVELRCDPISGHTALYWYRQSLGQGLEFLIYFQGNSAPDKSGLPSDRFSAERTGGSVSTLTIQRTQQEDSAVYLCASSLERLTEAFFGQGTRLTVV.

V and J are TRBV28 and TRBJ1-2; 8 positions match TRBD1. The CDR3 has 15 amino acids. Trimming at V came to 6 bases and at J to 3 bases, leaving 9 bases not matched to a gene. The V gene's germline CDR1 is MDHEN and CDR2 SYDVKM. CDR3 nucleotides: TGTGCCAGCAGAGCCCAGGGGGCATCCTACTATGGCTACACCTTC. It yields the protein CASRAQGASYYGYTF.

The chain couples TRBV6-5 to TRBJ2-2; D remains unclear. The CDR3 sequence is 13 residues long. Trimming stripped 0 bases from V and 7 bases from J, with 6 bases between. From germline, CDR1 is MNHEY and CDR2 SVGAGI. In DNA form, the CDR3 reads TGTGCCAGCAGTTACTCGAACCTCGGGGAGCTGTTTTTT. This sequence encodes CASSYSNLGELFF.

In this sample, this clonotype turned up many times. As DNA, the CDR3 is TGCAGTGCTGGGGGGGGATCCATGAACACTGAAGCTTTCTTT. This encodes CSAGGGSMNTEAFF. The rearrangement uses TRBV20-1 and TRBJ1-1; tentatively, D is TRBD1 (5 bases). V lost 5 bases to trimming and J lost 0 bases, with 13 bases between them. The CDR3 runs 14 residues. Germline assignment: CDR1 DFQATT and CDR2 SNEGSKA (reference sequence).

V and J are TRBV29-1 and TRBJ2-1; tentatively, D is TRBD2 (6 bases). V lost 7 bases to trimming and J lost 9 bases, with 16 bases between them. CDR1 and CDR2 from the germline V gene are SQVTM and ANQGSEA. The CDR3 runs to 12 residues. This CDR3 is CSAGRLRGEQFF. The DNA for the CDR3 is TGCAGCGCGGGACGGTTGCGGGGTGAGCAGTTCTTC.

The rearrangement uses TRBV20-1 and TRBJ2-7; 7 bases line up with TRBD2. Per the germline V gene, CDR1 is DFQATT and CDR2 is SNEGSKA (reference sequence). The J segment lost 4 bases and the V segment lost 2 bases, leaving 5 bases of the junction unmatched. The CDR3 sequence is 13 residues long. CDR3 loop: CSARLADGYEQYF. CDR3 in DNA: TGCAGTGCTAGACTAGCGGACGGTTACGAGCAGTACTTC.

This clonotype was picked up many times. The gene calls are TRBV27 and TRBJ1-1; D call uncertain. This CDR3 has 16 residues. Trimming removed 3 bases from V and 0 bases from J, with 14 bases in between. Germline lookup yields CDR1 MNHEY and CDR2 SMNVEV (reference sequence). The CDR3 nucleotides are TGTGCCAGCAGTTTGGCGGGGTACGCGGTGAACACTGAAGCTTTCTTT. Translating it yields CASSLAGYAVNTEAFF.

This clonotype appeared many times. The V gene is TRBV6-6, the J gene TRBJ2-7; D may be TRBD1 or TRBD2 (5 bases each). In germline, CDR1 is MNHNY, CDR2 SVGAGI (reference sequence). Trimming pared 5 bases from V and 6 bases from J, leaving 11 bases between. This CDR3 spans 12 amino acids. In nucleotides, the CDR3 is TGTGCCAGCAGTACAAATGGGGGCGAGCAGTACTTC. Protein product: CASSTNGGEQYF.

This clonotype was found many times. The gene calls are TRBV11-2 and TRBJ2-1, with 11 positions matching TRBD2. CDR3 length: 16 amino acids. Losses at the gene ends were 4 bases for V and 2 bases for J; bases not matched to a gene: 4. Germline V gene lookup returns CDR1 SGHAT and CDR2 FQNNGV. CDR3 residues: CASSSRLAGPYNEQFF. CDR3 sequence (DNA): TGTGCCAGCAGCTCGAGACTAGCGGGACCCTACAATGAGCAGTTCTTC.

This clonotype has ten or more counts. The rearrangement links TRBV29-1 to TRBJ1-2, with D uncertain. The germline V gene encodes CDR1 SQVTM and CDR2 ANQGSEA. V dropped 4 bases and J dropped 6 bases, with 3 bases sitting between them. The length of the CDR3 is 9 residues. CDR3 DNA: TGCAGCGTTGCGGATGGCTACACCTTC. It translates to CSVADGYTF.

V is TRBV28 and J is TRBJ2-1; D may be TRBD1 (6 bases). CDR3 length: 12 amino acids. The germline V and J ends were trimmed by 4 bases and 9 bases, with 10 bases remaining between them. The V gene's germline CDR1 is MDHEN and CDR2 SYDVKM. The CDR3 bases are TGTGCCAGCAGTTCACACAGGGTTGAGCAGTTCTTC. Encoded protein: CASSSHRVEQFF.

This clonotype showed up just a few times. The chain carries TRBV29-1 and TRBJ2-7, with 7 bases fitting TRBD2. Per the germline V gene, CDR1 is SQVTM and CDR2 is ANQGSEA. The CDR3 loop spans 13 amino acids. J lost 9 bases, V lost 2 bases, and 10 bases had no gene match. The DNA for the CDR3 is TGCAGCGTTGAATCTGGGATAGCGGGTCGGCAGTACTTC. Protein product: CSVESGIAGRQYF.

This clonotype was detected many times. The chain joins TRBV12-3 or TRBV12-4 to TRBJ2-2; maybe TRBD2 (5 bases). Deletions cut 8 bases from V and 6 bases from J, with 16 bases between. The CDR3 loop spans 14 amino acids. This CDR3 reads CASSPKTRSGELFF. CDR3 nucleotide sequence: TGTGCCAGCTCCCCCAAAACTAGATCCGGGGAGCTGTTTTTT.

The table lists this clonotype with many counts. The chain combines TRBV7-9 with TRBJ2-7, with 8 positions matching TRBD1. Trimming removed 4 bases from V and 3 bases from J; junction bases left unmatched: 11. This CDR3 is 16 amino acids long. Germline V gene sequence: CDR1 SEHNR, CDR2 FQNEAQ (reference sequence). The CDR3 protein is CASSSITSQGGYEQYF. The CDR3 coding sequence is TGTGCCAGCAGCTCCATAACGTCACAGGGGGGCTACGAGCAGTACTTC.

This chain links TRBV5-5 with TRBJ2-1; 11 bases are shared with TRBD2. The CDR3 contains 15 residues. Unmatched junction bases numbered 6, after V lost 4 bases and J lost 6 bases. Germline V CDR1 and CDR2: SGHKS, YYEKEE (reference sequence). The chain's CDR3 is CASSPLAGGVNEQFF. CDR3 coding DNA: TGTGCCAGCAGCCCCCTAGCGGGGGGCGTCAATGAGCAGTTCTTC.

This clonotype was detected a few times. CDR3: CASSFRRGDEQFF. The CDR3, as DNA: TGTGCCAGCAGCTTCCGCAGGGGAGATGAGCAGTTCTTC. The chain links TRBV7-9 to TRBJ2-1, with D maybe TRBD1 (6 bases). The germline V gene has CDR1 SEHNR and CDR2 FQNEAQ (reference sequence). There are 13 residues in the CDR3. V gave up 3 bases and J gave up 8 bases, with 11 bases separating them.

There are a few counts of this clonotype. This chain joins TRBV20-1 and TRBJ1-3; tentative D call: TRBD1 (6 bases). CDR1 and CDR2 from the germline V gene are DFQATT and SNEGSKA (reference sequence). Trimming shortened V by 4 bases and J by 7 bases, and 17 bases separated the two germline ends. This CDR3 is 14 amino acids long. The CDR3, as DNA: TGCAGTGCTACAACGGACAGAGGGTGGAACACCATATATTTT. As protein: CSATTDRGWNTIYF.

This clonotype was detected ten times or more. The gene calls are TRBV29-1 and TRBJ1-5; possible D gene TRBD1, 6 bases. Germline V gene data show CDR1 as SQVTM and CDR2 as ANQGSEA. The V end was cut by 4 bases, the J end by 3 bases, with 7 bases between. The CDR3 covers 12 residues. CDR3 sequence reads: CSVAGANQPQHF. The CDR3, as DNA: TGCAGCGTTGCAGGGGCCAATCAGCCCCAGCATTTT.